The entry that follows covers one TCR beta chain sequence. Its cognate antigen is unknown. The source of the sample is a study of T cells expressing NK-cell markers. Study as a whole: Seven of the eight sequenced donors were HCMV-seropositive; one was seronegative.

For TCR beta, cDNA was produced by 5'RACE template switching with UMIs. With the 5' RACE reads reprocessed, TCRdb shows one record per CDR3 protein and no DNA. The sample spans about 540,000 distinct CDR3 sequences; the ten largest clones claim roughly 3.5%. Study findings and constraints: The study found these clonotypes also leading the CD3+CD56-NKG2C+ fraction in a few donors.

Sequenced sample: blood T cells: a sorted CD56 or NKG2C T cell subset, CD4+ or CD8+ T cells, or bulk PBMC T cells (not recorded which). The receptor's source is a young man in good health.

The CDR3 spells CASSARSGHLTGANVLTF. The chain joins TRBV9 to TRBJ2-6; the TCRdb call, TRBD1, lacks DNA for checking. The CDR3 is made up of 18 amino acids. CDR1 SGDLS and CDR2 YYNGEE come from the germline V gene.